This TCR beta chain derives from a study of T cells in Graves' hyperthyroidism and ophthalmopathy. There were TCR beta CDR3 regions amplified from RNA transcripts. TCR CDR3 regions were first amplified by RT-PCR with HTBI primers. A single record per CDR3 protein comes from TCRdb applying MiXCR to the multiplex PCR reads. This sample has around 400,000 distinct CDR3 sequences; under 15% occur once, and the top ten carry 9.2%. V was clipped by 7 bases and J by 6 bases; unmatched bases: 15. CDR3 size: 15 residues. In germline, CDR1 is DFQATT, CDR2 SNEGSKA (reference sequence). This clonotype was obtained from a young woman with Graves' hyperthyroidism. The source material was blood. The chain recombines TRBV20-1 with TRBJ2-3; 8 nucleotides line up with TRBD1. The CDR3 protein is CSGRPGQVKGDTQYF. CDR3 sequence (DNA): TGCAGTGGTCGGCCGGGACAGGTAAAAGGTGATACGCAGTATTTT.